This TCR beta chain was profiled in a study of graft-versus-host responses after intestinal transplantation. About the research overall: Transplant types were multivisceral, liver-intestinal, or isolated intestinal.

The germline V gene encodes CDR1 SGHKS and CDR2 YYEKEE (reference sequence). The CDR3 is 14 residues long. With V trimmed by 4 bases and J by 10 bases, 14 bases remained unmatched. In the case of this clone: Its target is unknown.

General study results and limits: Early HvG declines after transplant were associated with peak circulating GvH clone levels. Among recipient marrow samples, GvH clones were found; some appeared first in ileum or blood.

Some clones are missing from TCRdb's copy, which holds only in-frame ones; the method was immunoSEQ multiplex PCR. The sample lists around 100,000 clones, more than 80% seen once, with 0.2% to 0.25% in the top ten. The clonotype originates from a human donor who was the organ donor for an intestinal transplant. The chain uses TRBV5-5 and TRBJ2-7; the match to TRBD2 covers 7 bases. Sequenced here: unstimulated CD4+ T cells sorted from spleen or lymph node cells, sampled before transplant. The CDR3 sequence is CASSLNGGREPQYF. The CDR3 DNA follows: TGTGCCAGCAGCCTCAACGGGGGGAGGGAACCCCAGTACTTC.